Listed here is a single TCR beta chain. Nashville, Tennessee was home to all donors, each a Caucasian adult. This specimen belongs to a study of shared clonotypes between healthy human individuals. Sequencing was performed with immunoSEQ multiplex PCR; in TCRdb, only in-frame clones are kept and a portion is missing. Of 730,000 or so clones in the sample, 72% were seen once. CDR1 and CDR2 (germline): SGHAT, FQNNGV. The CDR3 has 16 residues. With 3 bases removed from V and 8 bases from J, the gap between germline ends came to 21 bases. The clonotype comes from a woman in her thirties in good health. Sequencing was performed on memory CD4+ T cells sorted from blood. Subset noted: CD45RA-negative fraction. The chain couples TRBV11-2 to TRBJ2-3, with D perhaps TRBD2 (6 bases). CDR3 DNA: TGTGCCAGCAGCTTGAGAAGCGGGCGCGAGCAGGGTACGCAGTATTTT. Amino acid sequence: CASSLRSGREQGTQYF.